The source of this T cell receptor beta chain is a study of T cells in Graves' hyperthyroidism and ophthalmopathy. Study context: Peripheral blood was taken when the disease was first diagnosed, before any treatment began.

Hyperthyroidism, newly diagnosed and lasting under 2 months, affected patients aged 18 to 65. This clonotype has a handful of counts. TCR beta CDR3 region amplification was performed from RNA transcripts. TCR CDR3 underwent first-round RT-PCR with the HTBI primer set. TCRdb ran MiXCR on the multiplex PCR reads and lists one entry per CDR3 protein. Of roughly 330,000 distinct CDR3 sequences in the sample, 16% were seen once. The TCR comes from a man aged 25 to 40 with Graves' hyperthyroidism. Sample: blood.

CDR3 loop: CSVEYWGYGTQYF. The CDR3 DNA follows: TGCAGCGTTGAATATTGGGGTTATGGAACCCAGTACTTC. V gene TRBV29-1 combines with J gene TRBJ2-5; no definite D call. Trimming left V 2 bases short and J 8 bases short, with 15 bases between. Germline V gene sequence: CDR1 SQVTM, CDR2 ANQGSEA. The CDR3 is made up of 13 amino acids.